One sample yielded the 23 T cell receptor beta chains listed below, sequenced in a study of beta chain features in type 1 diabetes. The authors reverse transcribed all of the isolated RNA, so sequencing captured expressed TCRB transcripts. The data were produced by immunoSEQ multiplex PCR, yet TCRdb's version contains in-frame clones alone and is incomplete. The sample contains 240,000 or so clones, 27% of which appear only once. Sample: central memory CD4+ T cells from blood. The receptor set was obtained from a man aged 25-40 years in good health.

This sequence joins TRBV5-1 and TRBJ2-1, with TRBD1 as a possible D gene (5 bases). Deletions cut 5 bases from V and 5 bases from J, with 14 bases between. Germline lookup yields CDR1 SGHRS and CDR2 YFSETQ. This CDR3 region has 14 residues. The CDR3 is CASRFQLGDNEQFF. Written as DNA, the CDR3 is TGCGCCAGCAGGTTCCAGTTAGGGGACAATGAGCAGTTCTTC.

This chain links TRBV27 with TRBJ2-1; TRBD1 or TRBD2 may be the D gene (5 bases each). V lost 5 bases, J lost 3 bases, and 14 bases lay in between. Per the germline V gene, CDR1 is MNHEY and CDR2 is SMNVEV (reference sequence). This CDR3 has 15 amino acids. The chain's CDR3 is CASSALGTSYNEQFF. The CDR3 DNA reads TGTGCCAGCAGTGCTCTAGGGACGAGCTACAATGAGCAGTTCTTC.

The V call is TRBV12-5, the J call TRBJ2-1; 8 bases are shared with TRBD2. J lost 7 bases, V lost 3 bases, and 8 bases had no gene match. CDR1 is LGHNT and CDR2 is FRNRAP in the germline V gene. CDR3 size: 15 residues. DNA of the CDR3: TGTGCTAGTGGTTTCGGAGCGGGGGCTCAAAATGAGCAGTTCTTC. This codes for CASGFGAGAQNEQFF.

The chain combines TRBV18 with TRBJ2-1, with TRBD2 identical over 7 bases. Losses at the gene ends were 6 bases for V and 9 bases for J; bases not matched to a gene: 8. The germline V gene has CDR1 KGHSH and CDR2 LQKENI. The CDR3 is 13 amino acids. The CDR3 spells CASSPGEGAEQFF. CDR3 nucleotides: TGTGCCAGCTCTCCCGGGGAGGGCGCTGAGCAGTTCTTC.

This clone was observed a few times. The same CDR3 can be traced to other DNA sequences in this sample. The rearrangement joins TRBV28 to TRBJ2-3, with TRBD2 matching 14 bases. V trimming: 2 bases; J trimming: 6 bases; junction bases outside the gene matches: 4. In germline, CDR1 is MDHEN, CDR2 SYDVKM. The CDR3 runs to 16 residues. This CDR3 is CASSLGLAGGRDTQYF. CDR3 bases: TGTGCCAGCAGTTTAGGACTAGCGGGAGGCAGGGATACGCAGTATTTT.

The rearrangement uses TRBV5-1 and TRBJ1-2, with D hard to call. The CDR3 sequence is 13 residues long. V gave up 4 bases and J gave up 8 bases, with 15 bases separating them. CDR1 is SGHRS, CDR2 YFSETQ, per germline. The CDR3 is CASSLRPNQGYTF. The DNA of the CDR3 is TGCGCCAGCAGCCTCAGGCCCAACCAGGGCTACACCTTC.

The chain is built from TRBV7-8 and TRBJ2-3, with D hard to call. CDR3 length: 13 amino acids. Trimming removed 5 bases at V and 1 base at J, with 7 bases between. Germline assignment: CDR1 SGHVS and CDR2 FQNEAQ. The CDR3 reads CASSPRRTDTQYF. For the CDR3, the DNA is TGTGCCAGCAGCCCCCGGCGCACAGATACGCAGTATTTT.

This clone was observed a handful of times. J is TRBJ2-7 and V is TRBV6-6; 8 positions agree with TRBD2. CDR1 is MNHNY, CDR2 SVGAGI, per germline (reference sequence). This CDR3 region has 15 residues. Trimming took 6 bases from V and 5 from J; bases not matched to a gene: 12. The CDR3 DNA sequence: TGTGCCAGCAGCTCCCCGGGACTAGGGAGGGACGAGCAGTACTTC. Its translation is CASSSPGLGRDEQYF.

This chain uses TRBV7-2 with TRBJ2-3; the D is unclear. The germline CDR1 and CDR2 sequences are SGHTA and FQGNSA. V was clipped by 1 base and J by 6 bases, with 17 bases between them. The CDR3 contains 16 residues. The CDR3 DNA reads TGTGCCAGCAGCTTAGGAGGCCCCACCCTGGGGGATACGCAGTATTTT. It specifies CASSLGGPTLGDTQYF.

The V gene is TRBV21-1, the J gene TRBJ1-5; the table calls TRBD1, which could not be checked here. TRBV21-1 is deemed a pseudogene. This CDR3 has 15 amino acids. CDR3: CASSTRDRERQPQHF. CDR3 bases: TGTGCCAGCAGCACAAGAGACAGGGAGCGTCAGCCCCAGCATTTT.

There are a few counts of this clone. The chain links TRBV5-5 to TRBJ2-7; 7 nucleotides line up with TRBD1. The V gene's germline CDR1 is SGHKS and CDR2 YYEKEE (reference sequence). With 3 bases clipped from V and 4 bases from J, the junction kept 1 base outside the gene matches. The CDR3 is 12 residues long. In DNA, the CDR3 is TGTGCCAGCAGCTGGGGACAGTACGAGCAGTACTTC. It translates to CASSWGQYEQYF.

This chain joins TRBV13 and TRBJ1-4, with TRBD1 identical over 9 bases. The CDR3 is made up of 13 amino acids. The V gene end was trimmed by 2 bases and the J gene end by 17 bases; junction bases not matched to a gene: 9. Germline lookup yields CDR1 PRHDT and CDR2 FYEKMQ (reference sequence). The CDR3 nucleotides read TGTGCCAGCAGCTTACGGGACAGGGAAACCTTATTTTTT. Amino acid sequence: CASSLRDRETLFF.

This chain's CDR3 is CATGRGALGAKNIQYF. CDR3 nucleotide sequence: TGTGCCACCGGGCGCGGGGCCCTGGGGGCCAAAAACATTCAGTACTTC. This sequence joins TRBV27 and TRBJ2-4; D may be TRBD2 (6 bases). CDR1 and CDR2 (germline): MNHEY, SMNVEV (reference sequence). This CDR3 spans 16 amino acids. V was cut by 10 bases and J by 1 base, with 20 bases left in between.

Of note for this clone: The same CDR3 also results from other DNA sequences found in this sample. V usage is TRBV7-2 and J usage is TRBJ2-3, with unresolved D. Trimming stripped 1 base from V and 1 base from J, with 3 bases between. CDR1 is SGHTA, CDR2 FQGNSA, per germline. CDR3 size: 13 residues. CDR3 nucleotide sequence: TGTGCCAGCAGCTTAGTAGGCACAGATACGCAGTATTTT. Its translation: CASSLVGTDTQYF.

The CDR3 protein is CASSSRPGSYEQYF. CDR3 coding DNA: TGTGCCAGCAGCTCCCGGCCGGGGTCCTACGAGCAGTACTTC. The chain joins TRBV7-2 to TRBJ2-7; D is perhaps TRBD2 (5 bases). The CDR3 contains 14 residues. Trimming took 4 bases from V and 1 from J, leaving 11 bases between them. Germline lookup yields CDR1 SGHTA and CDR2 FQGNSA.

This chain joins TRBV19 and TRBJ2-1, with D perhaps matching TRBD2 (5 bases). Trimming cost V 8 bases and J 0 bases, with 8 bases left between them. Per the germline V gene, CDR1 is LNHDA and CDR2 is SQIVND (reference sequence). There are 13 residues in the CDR3. CDR3 sequence: CASEGHSYNEQFF. The CDR3 bases are TGTGCCAGTGAGGGCCACTCCTACAATGAGCAGTTCTTC. Filled out from reference TRBV19 and TRBJ2-1, the complete variable domain reads DGGITQSPKYLFRKEGQNVTLSCEQNLNHDAMYWYRQDPGQGLRLIYYSQIVNDFQKGDIAEGYSVSREKKESFPLTVTSAQKNPTAFYLCASEGHSYNEQFFGPGTRLTVL.

This chain connects TRBV5-1 to TRBJ2-1; 8 nucleotides agree with TRBD2. Germline V gives CDR1 SGHRS, CDR2 YFSETQ. The CDR3 runs to 18 residues. Trimming cost V 4 bases and J 0 bases; bases outside gene matches: 12. The CDR3 loop reads CASSPEASGGRSYNEQFF. The CDR3 bases are TGCGCCAGCAGCCCAGAGGCGAGCGGGGGTCGCTCCTACAATGAGCAGTTCTTC. The complete variable domain, with remaining parts taken from reference TRBV5-1 and TRBJ2-1, reads KAGVTQTPRYLIKTRGQQVTLSCSPISGHRSVSWYQQTPGQGLQFLFEYFSETQRNKGNFPGRFSGRQFSNSRSEMNVSTLELGDSALYLCASSPEASGGRSYNEQFFGPGTRLTVL.

This clone has only a few counts. The CDR3 here is CASRPSPRAGTDTQYF. CDR3 DNA: TGTGCCAGCCGCCCTTCCCCCAGGGCCGGCACAGATACGCAGTATTTT. J is TRBJ2-3 and V is TRBV28, with D perhaps matching TRBD1 (5 bases). Looked up from germline, CDR1 is MDHEN and CDR2 is SYDVKM. This CDR3 region has 16 residues. The V end lost 8 bases, the J end lost 1 base, and 19 bases lay between the germline ends.

V gene TRBV28 combines with J gene TRBJ2-1; 10 nucleotides align to TRBD1. The CDR3 has 19 amino acids. Germline V gene data show CDR1 as MDHEN and CDR2 as SYDVKM. The trim removed 4 bases at V and 9 bases at J, leaving 21 bases unmatched. CDR3 loop: CASSSDRGLGGRLKFEQFF. The CDR3 coding sequence is TGTGCCAGCAGTTCCGACAGGGGGCTAGGCGGGAGGCTTAAGTTTGAGCAGTTCTTC.

This clone was seen a handful of times. The rearrangement links TRBV5-1 to TRBJ2-2; 13 bases fit TRBD2. The CDR3 is made up of 17 amino acids. CDR1 is SGHRS and CDR2 is YFSETQ in the germline V gene. The ends lost 5 bases at V and 5 bases at J; junction bases unmatched: 9. The CDR3 region has the DNA TGCGCCAGCAGTTCACTAGCGGGGGGGCCGAGAACCGGGGAGCTGTTTTTT. Protein sequence: CASSSLAGGPRTGELFF.

As to this clone: Additional DNA sequences in this sample encode the identical CDR3. The rearrangement uses TRBV18 and TRBJ1-6; 8 positions agree with TRBD1. The junction had 6 bases not matched to a gene; V was cut back by 6 bases and J by 8 bases. Germline CDR1 reads KGHSH; CDR2 reads LQKENI. The CDR3 has 14 residues. CDR3 DNA: TGTGCCAGCTCCCCAGGGGGCTTGGATTCACCCCTCCACTTT. Its translation: CASSPGGLDSPLHF.

The V and J genes are TRBV6-6 and TRBJ2-2; possible D gene TRBD2, 5 bases. Trimming removed 5 bases from V and 4 bases from J, with 11 bases in between. Germline CDR1 reads MNHNY; CDR2 reads SVGAGI (reference sequence). CDR3 length equals 14 residues. The CDR3 DNA sequence: TGTGCCAGCAGTACTGGCGGGCGCACCGGGGAGCTGTTTTTT. As protein: CASSTGGRTGELFF.

CDR3 in amino acids: CASSLVGGNQPQHF. The CDR3 DNA reads TGTGCCAGCAGCTTGGTAGGGGGCAATCAGCCCCAGCATTTT. V gene TRBV5-6 combines with J gene TRBJ1-5; possible D gene TRBD1, 5 bases. The CDR3 is 14 residues long. Germline CDR1 SGHDT, CDR2 YYEEEE. V was trimmed by 0 bases and J by 2 bases, leaving 6 bases between them. The full variable domain, rest sourced from reference TRBV5-6 and TRBJ1-5, is DAGVTQSPTHLIKTRGQQVTLRCSPKSGHDTVSWYQQALGQGPQFIFQYYEEEERQRGNFPDRFSGHQFPNYSSELNVNALLLGDSALYLCASSLVGGNQPQHFGDGTRLSIL.